This T cell receptor beta chain was identified during a study of cytomegalovirus exposure and HLA in healthy donors. Participants comprised healthy donors of bone marrow. PCR was performed using 60 Vbeta and 13 Jbeta primers. Only in-frame clones appear in the TCRdb table, and some are missing; sequencing was by immunoSEQ multiplex PCR. The table lists about 240,000 clones, approximately 81% of them singletons, with roughly 0.24% in the top ten. A remark on this clone: No antigen is known for it.

Whole-study findings and limits: TCR beta chains numbering some 160 were designated cytomegalovirus-associated.

Material for sequencing was PBMCs. The receptor's source is a girl aged 2 to 9 in good health and CMV-seronegative.

CDR3 DNA: TGTGCCATCAGTGAGTCGGGGGCAGGTAATCAGCCCCAGCATTTT. This encodes CAISESGAGNQPQHF. The chain employs TRBV10-3 and TRBJ1-5, with TRBD1 as a possible D gene (6 bases). The CDR3 has 15 residues. Between the trimmed V and J ends, which lost 0 bases and 4 bases, there was a span of 10 bases. Germline V CDR1 and CDR2: ENHRY, SYGVKD.